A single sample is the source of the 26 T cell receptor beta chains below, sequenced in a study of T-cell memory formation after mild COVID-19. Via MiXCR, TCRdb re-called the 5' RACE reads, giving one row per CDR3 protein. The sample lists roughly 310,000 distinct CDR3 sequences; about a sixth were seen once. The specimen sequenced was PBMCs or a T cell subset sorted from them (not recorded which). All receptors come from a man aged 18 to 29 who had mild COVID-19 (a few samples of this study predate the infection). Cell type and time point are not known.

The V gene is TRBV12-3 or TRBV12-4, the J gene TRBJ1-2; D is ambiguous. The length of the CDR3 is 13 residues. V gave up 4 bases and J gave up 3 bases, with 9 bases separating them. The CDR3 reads CASSYSRDYGYTF. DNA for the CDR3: TGTGCCAGCAGTTATTCCAGAGACTATGGCTACACCTTC.

CDR3: CSARDPHRENAFF. CDR3 DNA: TGCAGTGCTAGAGATCCTCACAGGGAGAACGCTTTCTTT. V usage is TRBV20-1 and J usage is TRBJ1-1; D possibly corresponds to TRBD1 (6 bases). In germline, CDR1 is DFQATT, CDR2 SNEGSKA (reference sequence). The CDR3 has 13 residues. Trimming took off 0 bases at V and 11 bases at J, with 16 bases between the two ends.

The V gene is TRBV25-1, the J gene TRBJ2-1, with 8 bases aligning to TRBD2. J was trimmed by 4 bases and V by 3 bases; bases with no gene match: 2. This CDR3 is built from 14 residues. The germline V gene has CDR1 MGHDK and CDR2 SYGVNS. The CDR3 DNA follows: TGTGCCAGCAGTGAGGCTAGCGGGTACAATGAGCAGTTCTTC. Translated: CASSEASGYNEQFF.

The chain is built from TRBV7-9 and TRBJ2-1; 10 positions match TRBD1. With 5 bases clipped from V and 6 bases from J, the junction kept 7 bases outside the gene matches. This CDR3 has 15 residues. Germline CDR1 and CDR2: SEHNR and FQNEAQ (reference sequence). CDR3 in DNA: TGTGCCAGCAGCCGGTCCCGGGACAGGGGCAATGAGCAGTTCTTC. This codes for CASSRSRDRGNEQFF.

The CDR3 here is CSARDPDRVNEQYV. The CDR3 region has the DNA TGCAGTGCTAGAGATCCGGACAGGGTAAACGAGCAGTACGTC. The chain has TRBV20-1 and TRBJ2-7; 8 positions match TRBD1. Looked up from germline, CDR1 is DFQATT and CDR2 is SNEGSKA (reference sequence). The CDR3 is made up of 14 amino acids. The V gene end was trimmed by 0 bases and the J gene end by 5 bases; junction bases not matched to a gene: 6.

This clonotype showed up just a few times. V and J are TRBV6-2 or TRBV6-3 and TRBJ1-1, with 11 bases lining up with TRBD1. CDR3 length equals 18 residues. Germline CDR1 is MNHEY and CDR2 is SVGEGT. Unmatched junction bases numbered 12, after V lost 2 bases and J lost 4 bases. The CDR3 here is CASSYVLGTGGSATEAFF. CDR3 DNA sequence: TGTGCCAGCAGTTACGTATTGGGGACAGGGGGGTCGGCCACTGAAGCTTTCTTT.

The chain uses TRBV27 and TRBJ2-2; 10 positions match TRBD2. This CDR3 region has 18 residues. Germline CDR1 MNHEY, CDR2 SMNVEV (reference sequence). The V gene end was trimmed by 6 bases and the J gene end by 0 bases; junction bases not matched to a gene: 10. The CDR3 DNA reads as TGTGCCAGCAGCCGGGCTAGCGGGGGAGCATCGAACACCGGGGAGCTGTTTTTT. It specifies CASSRASGGASNTGELFF.

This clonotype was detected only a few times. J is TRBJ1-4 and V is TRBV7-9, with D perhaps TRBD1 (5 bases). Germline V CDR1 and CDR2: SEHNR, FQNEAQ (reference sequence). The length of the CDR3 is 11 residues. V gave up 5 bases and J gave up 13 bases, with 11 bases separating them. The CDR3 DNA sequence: TGTGCCAGCAGCGCTACAGGAGGACTGTTTTTT. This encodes CASSATGGLFF. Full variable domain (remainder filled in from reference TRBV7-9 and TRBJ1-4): DTGVSQNPRHKITKRGQNVTFRCDPISEHNRLYWYRQTLGQGPEFLTYFQNEAQLEKSRLLSDRFSAERPKGSFSTLEIQRTEQGDSAMYLCASSATGGLFFGSGTQLSVL.

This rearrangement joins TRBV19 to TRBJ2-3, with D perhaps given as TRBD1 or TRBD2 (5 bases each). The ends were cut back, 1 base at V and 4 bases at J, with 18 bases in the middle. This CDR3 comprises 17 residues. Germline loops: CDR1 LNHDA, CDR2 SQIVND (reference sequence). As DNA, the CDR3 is TGTGCCAGTAGTATAGGACGTAGAGGGGTGGCTGCAGATACGCAGTATTTT. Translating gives CASSIGRRGVAADTQYF.

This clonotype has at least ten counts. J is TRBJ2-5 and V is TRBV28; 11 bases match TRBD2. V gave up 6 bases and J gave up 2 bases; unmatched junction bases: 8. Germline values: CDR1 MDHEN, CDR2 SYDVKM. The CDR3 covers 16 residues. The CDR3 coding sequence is TGTGCCAGCAGACTCCCGGGACTAGCGGCACAAGAGACCCAGTACTTC. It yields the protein CASRLPGLAAQETQYF.

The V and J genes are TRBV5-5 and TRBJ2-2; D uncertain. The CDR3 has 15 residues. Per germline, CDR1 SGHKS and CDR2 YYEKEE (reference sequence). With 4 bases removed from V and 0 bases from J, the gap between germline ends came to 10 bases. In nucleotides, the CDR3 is TGTGCCAGCAGCCAGATTAAGACGAACACCGGGGAGCTGTTTTTT. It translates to CASSQIKTNTGELFF.

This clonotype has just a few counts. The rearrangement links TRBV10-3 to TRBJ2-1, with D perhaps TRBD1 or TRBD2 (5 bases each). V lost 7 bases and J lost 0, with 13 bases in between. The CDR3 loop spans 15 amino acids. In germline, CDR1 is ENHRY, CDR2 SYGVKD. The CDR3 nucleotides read TGTGCCATCACCCGGGACGAATACTCCTACAATGAGCAGTTCTTC. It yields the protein CAITRDEYSYNEQFF.

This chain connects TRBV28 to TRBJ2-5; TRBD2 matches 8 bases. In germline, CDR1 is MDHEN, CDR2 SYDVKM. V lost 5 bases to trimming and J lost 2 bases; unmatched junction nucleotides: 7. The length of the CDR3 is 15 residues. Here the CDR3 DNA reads TGTGCCAGCAGTCCATTAGCGGGGACGCAAGAGACCCAGTACTTC. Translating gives CASSPLAGTQETQYF.

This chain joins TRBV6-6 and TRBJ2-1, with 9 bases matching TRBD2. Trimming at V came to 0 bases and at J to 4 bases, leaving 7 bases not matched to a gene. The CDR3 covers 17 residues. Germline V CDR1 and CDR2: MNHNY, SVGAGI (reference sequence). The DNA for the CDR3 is TGTGCCAGCAGTTACTCTCCTCCTAGCGGGGTGTACAATGAGCAGTTCTTC. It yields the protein CASSYSPPSGVYNEQFF.

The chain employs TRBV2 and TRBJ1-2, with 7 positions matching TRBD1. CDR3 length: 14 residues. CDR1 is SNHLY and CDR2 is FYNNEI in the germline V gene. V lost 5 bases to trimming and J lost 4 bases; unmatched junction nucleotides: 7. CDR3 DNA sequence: TGTGCCAGCAGTCGGGAGGGACAGAGCTATGGCTACACCTTC. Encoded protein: CASSREGQSYGYTF.

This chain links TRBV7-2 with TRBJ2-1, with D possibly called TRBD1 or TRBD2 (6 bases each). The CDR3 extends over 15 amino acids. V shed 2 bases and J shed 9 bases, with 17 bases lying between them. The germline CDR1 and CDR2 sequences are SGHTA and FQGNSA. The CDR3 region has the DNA TGTGCCAGCAGCTTAATTACGGGGGCCGGATCTGAGCAGTTCTTC. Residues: CASSLITGAGSEQFF.

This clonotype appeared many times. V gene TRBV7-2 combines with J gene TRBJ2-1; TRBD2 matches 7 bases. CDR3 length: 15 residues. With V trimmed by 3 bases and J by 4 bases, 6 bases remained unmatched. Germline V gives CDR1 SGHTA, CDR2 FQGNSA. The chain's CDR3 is CASSFRGDYYNEQFF. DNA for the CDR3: TGTGCCAGCAGCTTCCGTGGGGACTATTACAATGAGCAGTTCTTC.

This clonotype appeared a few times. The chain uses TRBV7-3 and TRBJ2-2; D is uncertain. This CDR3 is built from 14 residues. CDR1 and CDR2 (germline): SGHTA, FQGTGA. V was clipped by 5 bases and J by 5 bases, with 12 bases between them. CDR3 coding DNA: TGTGCCAGCAGCAATGTAGCTCGAACCGGGGAGCTGTTTTTT. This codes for CASSNVARTGELFF.

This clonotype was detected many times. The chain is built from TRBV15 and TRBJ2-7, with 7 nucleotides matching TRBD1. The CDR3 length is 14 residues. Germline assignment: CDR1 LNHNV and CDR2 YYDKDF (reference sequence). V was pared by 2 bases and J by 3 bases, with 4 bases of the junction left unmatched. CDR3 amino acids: CATSRTGQSYEQYF. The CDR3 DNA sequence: TGTGCCACCAGCAGAACGGGACAGAGCTACGAGCAGTACTTC. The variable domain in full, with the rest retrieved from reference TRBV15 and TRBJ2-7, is DAMVIQNPRYQVTQFGKPVTLSCSQTLNHNVMYWYQQKSSQAPKLLFHYYDKDFNNEADTPDNFQSRRPNTSFCFLDIRSPGLGDTAMYLCATSRTGQSYEQYFGPGTRLTVT.

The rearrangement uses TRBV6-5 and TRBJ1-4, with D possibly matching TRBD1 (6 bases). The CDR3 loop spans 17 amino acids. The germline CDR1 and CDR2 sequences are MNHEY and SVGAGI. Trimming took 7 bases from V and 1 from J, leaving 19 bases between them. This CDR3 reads CASTPDRTRGTNEKLFF. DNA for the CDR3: TGTGCCAGCACTCCGGACAGAACTCGGGGAACTAATGAAAAACTGTTTTTT.

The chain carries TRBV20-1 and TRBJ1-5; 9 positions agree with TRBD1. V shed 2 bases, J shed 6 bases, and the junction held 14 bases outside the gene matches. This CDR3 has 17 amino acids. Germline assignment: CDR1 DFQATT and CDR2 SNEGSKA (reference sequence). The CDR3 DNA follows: TGCAGTGCTAGACCAGTCCCGGGACAGGGAATTCGTCAGCCCCAGCATTTT. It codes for CSARPVPGQGIRQPQHF.

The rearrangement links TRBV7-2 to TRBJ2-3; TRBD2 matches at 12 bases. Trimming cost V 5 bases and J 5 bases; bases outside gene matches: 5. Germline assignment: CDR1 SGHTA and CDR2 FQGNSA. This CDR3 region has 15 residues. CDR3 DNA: TGTGCCAGCAGCCCTAGCGGGGGGGCAGAAGATACGCAGTATTTT. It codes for CASSPSGGAEDTQYF.

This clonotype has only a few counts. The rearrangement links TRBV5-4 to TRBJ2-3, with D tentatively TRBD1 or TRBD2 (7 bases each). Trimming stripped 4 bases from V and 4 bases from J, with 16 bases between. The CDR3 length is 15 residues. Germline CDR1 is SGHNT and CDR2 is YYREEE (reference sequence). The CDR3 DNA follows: TGTGCCAGCAGCGTGGGAGGGGGCTGGGCAGATACGCAGTATTTT. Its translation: CASSVGGGWADTQYF.

The DNA of the CDR3 is TGTGCCAGCTCACCATCCGGAGTTGCGACAGATACGCAGTATTTT. It codes for CASSPSGVATDTQYF. V and J are TRBV18 and TRBJ2-3; D is ambiguous. This CDR3 is 15 amino acids long. CDR1 and CDR2 (germline): KGHSH, LQKENI. V lost 2 bases and J 3 bases, leaving 12 bases between the germline ends.

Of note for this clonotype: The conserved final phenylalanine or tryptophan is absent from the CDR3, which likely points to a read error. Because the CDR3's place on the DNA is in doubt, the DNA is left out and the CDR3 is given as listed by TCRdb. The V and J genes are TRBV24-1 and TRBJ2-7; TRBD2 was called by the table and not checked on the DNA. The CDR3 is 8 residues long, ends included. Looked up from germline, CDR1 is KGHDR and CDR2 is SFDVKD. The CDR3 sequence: CATRARDS.

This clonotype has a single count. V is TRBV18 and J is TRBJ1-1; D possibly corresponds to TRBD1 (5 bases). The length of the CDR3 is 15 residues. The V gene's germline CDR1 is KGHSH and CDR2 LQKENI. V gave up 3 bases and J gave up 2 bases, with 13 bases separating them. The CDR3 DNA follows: TGTGCCAGCTCACCGATGACAGTCGCAAACACTGAAGCTTTCTTT. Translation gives CASSPMTVANTEAFF.